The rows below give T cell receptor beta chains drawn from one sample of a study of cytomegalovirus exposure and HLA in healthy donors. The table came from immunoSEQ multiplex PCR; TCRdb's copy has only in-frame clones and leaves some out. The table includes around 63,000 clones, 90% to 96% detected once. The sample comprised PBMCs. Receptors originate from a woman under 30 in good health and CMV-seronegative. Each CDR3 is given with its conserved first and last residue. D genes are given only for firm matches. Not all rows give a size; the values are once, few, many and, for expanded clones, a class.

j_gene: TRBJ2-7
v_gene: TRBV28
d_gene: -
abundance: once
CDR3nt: TGTGCCAGCGCCGGGAGAGGGGACCCTGACTACGAGCAGTACTTC
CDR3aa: CASAGRGDPDYEQYF

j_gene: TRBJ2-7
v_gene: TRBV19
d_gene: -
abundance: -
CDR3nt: TGTGCCAGTAGTATGGGCGGGACCTCCTACGAGCAGTACTTC
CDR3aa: CASSMGGTSYEQYF

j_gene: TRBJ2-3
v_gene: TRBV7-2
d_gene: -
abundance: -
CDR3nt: TGTGCCAGCAGCTCCCTTTCCCTCCAGGGGGGGCAGTATTTT
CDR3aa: CASSSLSLQGGQYF

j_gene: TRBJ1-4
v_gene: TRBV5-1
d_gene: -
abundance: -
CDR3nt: TGCGCCAGCAGCTCCGGACAGCGGGGGAATGAAAAACTGTTTTTT
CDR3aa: CASSSGQRGNEKLFF

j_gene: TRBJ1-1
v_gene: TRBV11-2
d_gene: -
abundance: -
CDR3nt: TGTGCCAGCAGCTTCGGGGGGAACACTGAAGCTTTCTTT
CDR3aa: CASSFGGNTEAFF

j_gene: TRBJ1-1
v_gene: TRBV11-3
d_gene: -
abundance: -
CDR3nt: TGTGCCAGCAGCTTAGCGGGGGGGCCGAACACTGAAGCTTTCTTT
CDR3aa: CASSLAGGPNTEAFF

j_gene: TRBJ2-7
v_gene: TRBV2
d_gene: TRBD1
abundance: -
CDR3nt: TGTGCCAGCAGCCGGGACAGGGGTGTTGTGTACGAGCAGTACTTC
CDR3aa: CASSRDRGVVYEQYF

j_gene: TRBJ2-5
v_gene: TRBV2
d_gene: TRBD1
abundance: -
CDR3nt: TGTGCCAGCAGGGGAGACAGGGGGAGGCAAGAGACCCAGTACTTC
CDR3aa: CASRGDRGRQETQYF

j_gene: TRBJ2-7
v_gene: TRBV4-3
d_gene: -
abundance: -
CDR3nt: TGCGCCAGCAGCCCCGACCCCGGGGCGGGGGAGCAGTACTTC
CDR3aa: CASSPDPGAGEQYF

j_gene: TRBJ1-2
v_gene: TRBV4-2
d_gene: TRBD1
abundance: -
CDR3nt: TGTGCCAGCAGCCAAGATGGGGACAGGGTATATGGCTACACCTTC
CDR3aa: CASSQDGDRVYGYTF

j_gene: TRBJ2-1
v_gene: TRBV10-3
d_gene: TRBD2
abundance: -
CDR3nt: TGTGCCATCAGTGAGAAGCGGGAGCTCGATGAGCAGTTCTTC
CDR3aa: CAISEKRELDEQFF

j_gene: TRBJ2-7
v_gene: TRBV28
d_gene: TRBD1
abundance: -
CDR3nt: TGTGCCAGCAGTCCCCGCCCCGGACAGGGACCCTACGAGCAGTACTTC
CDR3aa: CASSPRPGQGPYEQYF

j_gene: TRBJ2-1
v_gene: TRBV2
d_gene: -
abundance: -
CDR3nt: TGTGCCAGCGGTGAGGGAAGGGGGGGCCCCCCCTACAATGAGCAGTTCTTC
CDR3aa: CASGEGRGGPPYNEQFF

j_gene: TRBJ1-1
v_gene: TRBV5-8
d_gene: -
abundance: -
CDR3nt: TGTGCCAGCAGCTTACCGGGGGAGGCGAACACTGAAGCTTTCTTT
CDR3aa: CASSLPGEANTEAFF

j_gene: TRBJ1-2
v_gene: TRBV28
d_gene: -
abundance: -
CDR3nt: TGTGCCAGCAGTTTCTCCCTCGGACACGGGGGGTATGGCTACACCTTC
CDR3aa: CASSFSLGHGGYGYTF

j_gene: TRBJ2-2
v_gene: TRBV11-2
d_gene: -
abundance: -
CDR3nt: TGTGCCAGCAGCCGTCCGGCGGGAAACACCGGGGAGCTGTTTTTT
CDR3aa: CASSRPAGNTGELFF

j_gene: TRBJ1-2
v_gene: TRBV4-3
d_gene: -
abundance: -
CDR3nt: TGCGCCAGCAGCCAAGATAGGTCGGGGGGGCGGGTCTATGGCTACACCTTC
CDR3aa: CASSQDRSGGRVYGYTF

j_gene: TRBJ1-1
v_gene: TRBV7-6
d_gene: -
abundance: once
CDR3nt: TGTGGCAGCAGCCTTGGAGGGGGGGGAACTGAAGCTTTCTTT
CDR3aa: CGSSLGGGGTEAFF

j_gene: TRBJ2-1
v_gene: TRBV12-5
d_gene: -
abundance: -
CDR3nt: TGTGCTAGTGGTTTGGCCGGGGGTAGTGAGCAGTTCTTC
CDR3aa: CASGLAGGSEQFF

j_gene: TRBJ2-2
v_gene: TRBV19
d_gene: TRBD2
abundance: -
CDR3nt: TGTGCCAGCCTCAGCGGGGGTAAGGCCGGGGAGCTGTTTTTT
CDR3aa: CASLSGGKAGELFF

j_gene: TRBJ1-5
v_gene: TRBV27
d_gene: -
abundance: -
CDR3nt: TGTGCCAGCAGTTTGTTAGGGGGAGGGCAGCCCCAGCATTTT
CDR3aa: CASSLLGGGQPQHF

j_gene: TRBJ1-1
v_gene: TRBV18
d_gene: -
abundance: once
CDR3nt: TGTGCCAGCTCCCCATCAAACACAGGGAAGGAAGCTTTCTTT
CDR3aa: CASSPSNTGKEAFF

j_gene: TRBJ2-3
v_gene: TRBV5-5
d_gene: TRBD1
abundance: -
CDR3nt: TGTGCCAGCAGCCCACGACAGGGGGCGACTAGCACAGATACGCAGTATTTT
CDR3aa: CASSPRQGATSTDTQYF

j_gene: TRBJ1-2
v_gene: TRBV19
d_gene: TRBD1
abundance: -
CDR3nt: TGTGCCAGTACCCCAGGGCAGGGGGCGCGAGGCTACACCTTC
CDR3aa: CASTPGQGARGYTF

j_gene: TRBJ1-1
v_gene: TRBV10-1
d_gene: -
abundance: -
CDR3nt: TGCGCCAGTCGGACAGCAACTGAAGCTTTCTTT
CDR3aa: CASRTATEAFF

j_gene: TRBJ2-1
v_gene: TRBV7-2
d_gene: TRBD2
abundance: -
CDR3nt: TGTGCCAGCAGCTTCCCGGCTAGCGGGGGGCCCTCCTACAATGAGCAGTTCTTC
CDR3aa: CASSFPASGGPSYNEQFF

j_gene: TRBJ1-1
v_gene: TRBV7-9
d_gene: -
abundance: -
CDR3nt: TGTGCCAGCAGCTTAGAGGGGGACGCTTTCTTT
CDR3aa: CASSLEGDAFF

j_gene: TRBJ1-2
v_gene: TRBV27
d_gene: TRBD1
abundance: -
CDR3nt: TGTGCCAGCAGTTTAGCCCCACAGGGGGCCCTCTATGGCTACACCTTC
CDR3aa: CASSLAPQGALYGYTF

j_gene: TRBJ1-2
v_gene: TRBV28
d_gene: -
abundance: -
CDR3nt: TGTGCCAGCAGTTCTGCGGGGGGGCGGCCCTATGGCTACACCTTC
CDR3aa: CASSSAGGRPYGYTF

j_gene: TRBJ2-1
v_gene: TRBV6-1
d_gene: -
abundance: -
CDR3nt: TGTGCCAGCACCGTCGGGGGTGAGCAGTTCTTC
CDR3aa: CASTVGGEQFF

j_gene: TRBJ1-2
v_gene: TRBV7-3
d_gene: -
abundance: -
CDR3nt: TGTGCCAGCAGCTTACGTGGGACATCAAGCCCGGTTGGTAACTATGGCTACACCTTC
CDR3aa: CASSLRGTSSPVGNYGYTF

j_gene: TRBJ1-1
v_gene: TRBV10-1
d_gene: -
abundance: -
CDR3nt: TGCGCCAGCAGTGAGCCACCGGACTGGAGGGCCGGTAACACTGAAGCTTTCTTT
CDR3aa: CASSEPPDWRAGNTEAFF

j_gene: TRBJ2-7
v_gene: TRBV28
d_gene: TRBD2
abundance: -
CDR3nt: TGTGCCAGCAGTTTAGTTTGGGGAGGGGACTACGAGCAGTACTTC
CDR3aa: CASSLVWGGDYEQYF

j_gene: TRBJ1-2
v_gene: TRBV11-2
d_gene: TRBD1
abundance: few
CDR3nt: TGTGCCAGCAGCAGGGACAGGCGCGGCTACACCTTC
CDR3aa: CASSRDRRGYTF

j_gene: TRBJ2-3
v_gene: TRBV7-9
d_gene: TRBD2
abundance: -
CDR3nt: TGTGCCAGTTTAGCGGGAGGCCACGTTATAGATACGCAGTATTTT
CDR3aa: CASLAGGHVIDTQYF

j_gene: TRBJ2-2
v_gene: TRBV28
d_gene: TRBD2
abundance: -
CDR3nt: TGTGCCAGCACCCCAATGTTAGGACTAGCGGGGTACACCGGGGAGCTGTTTTTT
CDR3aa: CASTPMLGLAGYTGELFF

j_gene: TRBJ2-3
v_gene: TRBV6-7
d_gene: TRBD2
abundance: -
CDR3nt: TGTGCCCCCCCTGGGGGGCGGGGGGCCACAGATACGCAGTATTTT
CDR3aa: CAPPGGRGATDTQYF

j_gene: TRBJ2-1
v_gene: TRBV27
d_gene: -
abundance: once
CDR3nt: TGTGCCAGCAGTTTCGCCGCGGGCGAGACCTACAATGAGCAGTTCTTC
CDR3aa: CASSFAAGETYNEQFF

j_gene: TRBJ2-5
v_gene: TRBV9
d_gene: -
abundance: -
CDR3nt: TGTGCCAGCAGCGTAGCCCCGACTAGCCAAGAGACCCAGTACTTC
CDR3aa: CASSVAPTSQETQYF

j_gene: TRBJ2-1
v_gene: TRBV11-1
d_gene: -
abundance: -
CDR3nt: TGTGCCAGCAGCTTAGACAGGCACAATGAGCAGTTCTTC
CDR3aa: CASSLDRHNEQFF

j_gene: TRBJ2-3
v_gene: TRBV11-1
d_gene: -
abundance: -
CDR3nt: TGTGCCAGCAGGTCAGGGGTCACAGATACGCAGTATTTT
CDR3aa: CASRSGVTDTQYF

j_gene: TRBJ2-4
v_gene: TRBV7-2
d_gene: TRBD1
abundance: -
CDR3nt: TGTGCCAGCAGCTTAGTTACAGGGGGCATTCAGTACTTC
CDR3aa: CASSLVTGGIQYF

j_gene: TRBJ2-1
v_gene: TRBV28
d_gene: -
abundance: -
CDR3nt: TGTGCCAGCAGTTTATCCTTTGGGGCTAATGAGCAGTTCTTC
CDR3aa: CASSLSFGANEQFF

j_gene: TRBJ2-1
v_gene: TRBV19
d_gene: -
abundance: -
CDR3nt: TGTGCCAGTATCCCCCAGGGAAGGACCTACAATGAGCAGTTCTTC
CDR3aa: CASIPQGRTYNEQFF

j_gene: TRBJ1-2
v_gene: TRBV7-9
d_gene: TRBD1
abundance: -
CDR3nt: TGTGCCAGCAGCCGGGACAGGCACTATGGCTACACCTTC
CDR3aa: CASSRDRHYGYTF

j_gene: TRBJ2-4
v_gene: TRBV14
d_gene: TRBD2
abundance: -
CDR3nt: TGTGCCAGCAGCCAAGCGGGTAGCGGGGCAAACATTCAGTACTTC
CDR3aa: CASSQAGSGANIQYF

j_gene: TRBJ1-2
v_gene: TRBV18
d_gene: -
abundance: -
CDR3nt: TGTGCCAGCTCACCCCAGGGAAGCCGCAACTATGGCTACACCTTC
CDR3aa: CASSPQGSRNYGYTF

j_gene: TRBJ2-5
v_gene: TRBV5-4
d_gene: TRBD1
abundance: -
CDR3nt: TGTGCCAGCAGGATGGGACAGGGGTTTGGAGAGACCCAGTACTTC
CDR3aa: CASRMGQGFGETQYF

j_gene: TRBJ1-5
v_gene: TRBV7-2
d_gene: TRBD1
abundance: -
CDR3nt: TGTGCCAGCAGCTTAGGTGGGGGACAGGGGGCTCGGCAGCCCCAGCATTTT
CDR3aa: CASSLGGGQGARQPQHF

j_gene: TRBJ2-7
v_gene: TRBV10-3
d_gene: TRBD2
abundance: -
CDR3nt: TGTGCCATCACCCGGACGGGAGGACCCTACGAGCAGTACTTC
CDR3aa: CAITRTGGPYEQYF

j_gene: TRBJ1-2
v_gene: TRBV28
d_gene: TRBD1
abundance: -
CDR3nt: TGTGCCAGCAGTACGACCGGGACAGGGTTATTCTATGGCTACACCTTC
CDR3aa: CASSTTGTGLFYGYTF

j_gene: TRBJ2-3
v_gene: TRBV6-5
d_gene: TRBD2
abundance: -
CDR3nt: TGTGCCAGCAGTTACCTAGCGGGAGTGCCAGATACGCAGTATTTT
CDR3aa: CASSYLAGVPDTQYF

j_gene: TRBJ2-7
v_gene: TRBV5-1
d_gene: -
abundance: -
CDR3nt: TGCGCCAGCAGCTTGGGGACTGCTTCCTACGAGCAGTACTTC
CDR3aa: CASSLGTASYEQYF

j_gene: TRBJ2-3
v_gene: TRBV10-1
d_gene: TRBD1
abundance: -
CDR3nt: TGCGCCAGCAGCCCCCGGGACAGGTGTGCTACGCAGTATTTT
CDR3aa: CASSPRDRCATQYF

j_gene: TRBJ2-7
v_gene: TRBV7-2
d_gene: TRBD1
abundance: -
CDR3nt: TGTGCCAGCAGCCGCCGGGACAGGGAGTACGAGCAGTACTTC
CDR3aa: CASSRRDREYEQYF

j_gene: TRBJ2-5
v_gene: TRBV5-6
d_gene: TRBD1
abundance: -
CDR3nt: TGTGCCAGCAGCTTGGCCCCGGGACAGGTCCGGGAGACCCAGTACTTC
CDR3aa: CASSLAPGQVRETQYF

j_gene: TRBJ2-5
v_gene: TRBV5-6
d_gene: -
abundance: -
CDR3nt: TGTGCCAGCAGCTTGGCCTACCAAGAGACCCAGTACTTC
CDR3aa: CASSLAYQETQYF

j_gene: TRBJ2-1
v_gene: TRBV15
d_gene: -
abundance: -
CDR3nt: TGTGCCACCAGCAGAGACCAGAACTCCTACAATGAGCAGTTCTTC
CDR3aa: CATSRDQNSYNEQFF

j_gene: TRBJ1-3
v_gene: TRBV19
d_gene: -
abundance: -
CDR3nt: TGTGCCAGTAGTGCCCAGGCCGGAAACACCATATATTTT
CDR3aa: CASSAQAGNTIYF

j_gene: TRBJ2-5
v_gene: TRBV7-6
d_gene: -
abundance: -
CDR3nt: TGTGGCAGCAGCTTCCCCGGCGGGACCCAGTACTTC
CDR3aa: CGSSFPGGTQYF